The 17 T cell receptor beta chains below were found in one sample sequenced in a study of blood T cells in healthy people across ages. Next came a second PCR, run for 7 to 11 cycles, which used a sample-barcoded 5' primer along with a J-beta primer mix. A single record per CDR3 protein comes from TCRdb applying MiXCR to the 5' RACE reads. Here the sample spans over 500,000 distinct CDR3 sequences, 27% being singletons. The same sample was also used in a study of T cells of mothers and their children.

Sequencing input: blood. These receptors all stem from a boy aged 2 to 9 in good health.

As for this clonotype: One junction end does not reproduce the germline sequence, and a read error may be involved. The chain uses TRBV6-6 and TRBJ2-1; 11 bases are a match to TRBD2. Germline V CDR1 and CDR2: MNHNY, SVGAGI (reference sequence). The CDR3 sequence is 15 residues long. The CDR3 region has the DNA TGTGCCAGCAGTGGGGGACTAGCGGATTACAAAGAGCAGTTCTTC. Encoded protein: CASSGGLADYKEQFF.

This rearrangement joins TRBV4-1 to TRBJ1-3, with D unclear. V shed 8 bases and J shed 0 bases, with 8 bases lying between them. Per germline, CDR1 MGHRA and CDR2 YSYEKL. This CDR3 contains 13 residues. This CDR3 reads CASSARSGNTIYF. The CDR3 DNA is TGCGCCAGCTCAGCCCGCTCTGGAAACACCATATATTTT.

This rearrangement joins TRBV6-5 to TRBJ2-2; D is perhaps TRBD1 or TRBD2 (5 bases each). The CDR3 consists of 15 residues. Trimming shortened V by 6 bases and J by 0 bases, and 11 bases separated the two germline ends. Germline values: CDR1 MNHEY, CDR2 SVGAGI. CDR3 coding DNA: TGTGCCAGCAGAGCCGGGACGACGAACACCGGGGAGCTGTTTTTT. It translates to CASRAGTTNTGELFF.

This clonotype showed up many times. The chain joins TRBV5-6 to TRBJ2-3, with 11 bases that match TRBD2. The CDR3 totals 16 residues. Germline CDR1 is SGHDT and CDR2 is YYEEEE. The V segment lost 3 bases and the J segment 2 bases; nucleotides outside the gene matches: 5. The CDR3 DNA is TGTGCCAGCAGCTCCGGGACTAGCGGACTCACAGATACGCAGTATTTT. Amino acids: CASSSGTSGLTDTQYF.

This clonotype showed up just a few times. The chain recombines TRBV19 with TRBJ2-4, with 8 bases identical to TRBD1. The trim removed 5 bases at V and 4 bases at J, leaving 4 bases unmatched. The CDR3 totals 14 residues. Germline V CDR1 and CDR2: LNHDA, SQIVND (reference sequence). CDR3 nucleotide sequence: TGTGCCAGTAGTGTGACAGGGGTTAAAAACATTCAGTACTTC. Encoded protein: CASSVTGVKNIQYF.

This clonotype was observed a few times. This chain uses TRBV12-3 or TRBV12-4 with TRBJ1-4; D is undetermined. Trimming cost V 6 bases and J 0 bases, with 11 bases left between them. The CDR3 is 15 residues long. As DNA, the CDR3 is TGTGCCAGCAGCAGCGACGGGGCAACTAATGAAAAACTGTTTTTT. Protein product: CASSSDGATNEKLFF.

In its sample, this clonotype was seen a few times. The germline gene is not matched at one end of the junction; a read error may be the cause. The chain employs TRBV20-1 and TRBJ2-1, with 9 bases identical to TRBD2. Per the germline V gene, CDR1 is DFQATT and CDR2 is SNEGSKA (reference sequence). This CDR3 has 14 amino acids. The CDR3 protein is CSARYSGSYNERFF. In DNA, the CDR3 is TGCAGTGCTAGATATAGCGGGAGCTACAATGAGCGGTTCTTC.

The chain employs TRBV5-6 and TRBJ1-4, with D unclear. The V gene lost 3 bases and the J gene lost 3 bases, with 9 bases spanning the gap. This CDR3 is 14 amino acids long. CDR1 is SGHDT, CDR2 YYEEEE, per germline. CDR3 sequence (DNA): TGTGCCAGCAGCTCGACTGTGGCTAATGAAAAACTGTTTTTT. Amino acid sequence: CASSSTVANEKLFF.

The chain uses TRBV21-1 and TRBJ2-3; the table calls TRBD1, which could not be checked here. TRBV21-1 is a pseudogene locus. This CDR3 region has 16 residues. Here the CDR3 DNA reads TGTGCCAGCAGCAAAGGGGACGGGGAACGGCAGGATACGCAGTATTTT. Encoded protein: CASSKGDGERQDTQYF.

About this clonotype: The junction does not match germline at one end; this may be a read error. The chain has TRBV2 and TRBJ2-4, with a weak D call TRBD1 (5 bases). CDR1 and CDR2 from the germline V gene are SNHLY and FYNNEI. The CDR3 length is 12 residues. The CDR3 loop is CASSEAVGARNF. CDR3 in DNA: TGTGCCAGCAGTGAAGCTGTAGGGGCAAGGAACTTC.

In its sample, this clonotype was seen a few times. This sequence joins TRBV20-1 and TRBJ1-4; TRBD1 matches at 7 bases. The germline CDR1 and CDR2 sequences are DFQATT and SNEGSKA (reference sequence). J lost 5 bases, V lost 0 bases, and 12 bases had no gene match. The CDR3 sequence is 17 residues long. The DNA of the CDR3 is TGCAGTGCTAGAGATTTATTTGGGACAGCCATCAATGAAAAACTGTTTTTT. Protein product: CSARDLFGTAINEKLFF.

Comment on this clonotype: One end of the junction does not line up with germline, which may come from a read error. The chain recombines TRBV7-2 with TRBJ1-6, with D possibly matching TRBD1 (5 bases). Germline V gene lookup returns CDR1 SGHTA and CDR2 FQGNSA. The CDR3 is made up of 16 amino acids. The CDR3 coding sequence is TGTGCCAGCAGCTTATTTGGGGGTGCTTATAATTCACCTCTCCACTTT. Encoded protein: CASSLFGGAYNSPLHF.

The rearrangement links TRBV19 to TRBJ1-4; D gene ambiguous. With 3 bases removed from V and 5 bases from J, the gap between germline ends came to 13 bases. CDR1 LNHDA and CDR2 SQIVND come from the germline V gene (reference sequence). CDR3 length: 15 residues. The chain's CDR3 is CASSIPHLRNEKLFF. The CDR3 DNA follows: TGTGCCAGTAGTATCCCGCACCTCAGGAATGAAAAACTGTTTTTT.

In the case of this clonotype: The junction departs from the called germline gene at one end, perhaps through a read error. The chain links TRBV5-8 to TRBJ1-1; TRBD1 might be the D (5 bases). In germline, CDR1 is SGHTS, CDR2 YDEGEE. CDR3 length: 13 amino acids. CDR3 protein: CASSYRRRGEASF. The CDR3 DNA reads TGTGCCAGCAGCTATCGCAGGAGGGGTGAAGCTTCCTTT.

The rearrangement uses TRBV7-2 and TRBJ2-3, with 7 bases that match TRBD2. V trimming: 8 bases; J trimming: 5 bases; junction bases outside the gene matches: 7. The CDR3 runs to 13 residues. Germline-derived CDR1 and CDR2 are SGHTA and FQGNSA. CDR3 loop: CASSGLGVDTQYF. The CDR3, as DNA: TGTGCCAGCTCCGGACTAGGGGTAGATACGCAGTATTTT.

This clonotype has just a few counts. The chain uses TRBV12-3 or TRBV12-4 and TRBJ2-5; 9 nucleotides line up with TRBD1. V gave up 3 bases and J gave up 4 bases; unmatched junction bases: 9. The CDR3 has 16 residues. The CDR3 DNA reads as TGTGCCAGCAGTTTCCCTGGACAGGGGATGGGAGAGACCCAGTACTTC. This codes for CASSFPGQGMGETQYF.

This clonotype was observed at least ten times. The chain carries TRBV6-5 and TRBJ1-1; 9 bases map to TRBD1. Germline V gives CDR1 MNHEY, CDR2 SVGAGI. This CDR3 contains 15 residues. The ends lost 2 bases at V and 8 bases at J; junction bases unmatched: 9. Here the CDR3 reads CASSYLGTGLTEAFF. Here the CDR3 DNA reads TGTGCCAGCAGTTACCTGGGGACAGGGCTCACAGAAGCTTTCTTT.